This T cell receptor beta chain originates from a study of neoadjuvant anti-PD-1 for oral cavity cancer. Study overall: Non-progressing patients received a fourth nivolumab dose near day 43, then surgery on days 50-56. Study observations and caveats: Higher pretreatment blood Treg/Th17 ratios correlated with higher pretreatment blood and lower post-treatment tumor TCRbeta clonality.

In this sample, this clone turned up a few times. The target antigen is unknown. Profiling relied on immunoSEQ multiplex PCR, and the TCRdb table lists in-frame clones only, not all of them. In the table there are about 15,000 clones, 36% of which are singletons. This sample's time point: after neoadjuvant nivolumab, at surgical resection. The CDR3 sequence is 14 residues long. With 4 bases removed from V and 5 bases from J, the gap between germline ends came to 9 bases. Germline CDR1 SGHDN, CDR2 FVKESK. The chain combines TRBV14 with TRBJ1-6; D is undetermined. This TCR was sampled from a person aged 40 to 85 with oral cavity squamous cell carcinoma. The sequencing here drew on tumor tissue, taken after nivolumab (anti-PD-1) treatment. The CDR3 region has the DNA TGTGCCAGCAGCCTACCGGTGAATAATTCACCCCTCCACTTT. Its protein product is CASSLPVNNSPLHF.